The subject of this entry is one TCR beta chain. Libraries were prepared by immunoSEQ multiplex PCR; TCRdb keeps only in-frame clonotypes and omits some of them. The top ten clones hold 0.5% to 0.6% of a sample with some 40,000 clones, roughly 91% of them seen once. This sample is part of a study of OX40 agonist ivuxolimab in advanced cancers. Study-level background: Subjects had a mean age of about 60 years, with a range of roughly 20 to 79; about 83% were male.

J gave up 7 bases and V 6 bases, and 8 bases lay outside the gene matches. CDR1 MNHNS and CDR2 SASEGT come from the germline V gene. CDR3 length: 14 amino acids. The sequences come from CD4+ or CD8+ T cells sorted from blood, collected in a trial of the OX40 agonist ivuxolimab. The sequence came from an adult with an advanced solid tumor such as melanoma, head and neck, liver or kidney cancer. The chain has TRBV6-1 and TRBJ1-2, with 10 positions matching TRBD1. The CDR3 DNA follows: TGTGCCAGCAGAACCGGGACAGGGGACCCTGGCTACACCTTC. Encoded protein: CASRTGTGDPGYTF.